The rows below give T cell receptor beta chains drawn from one sample of a study of cytomegalovirus exposure and HLA in healthy donors. Libraries were prepared by immunoSEQ multiplex PCR; TCRdb keeps only in-frame clonotypes and omits some of them. Altogether fewer than 200,000 clones are present, just under 80% being singletons, with the ten largest covering about 3.1%. The sample consisted of PBMCs. These receptors all come from a female donor in good health and CMV-seronegative. The CDR3 runs from the conserved cysteine through the conserved F or W. A D gene is named only where the DNA matches it firmly. Clone size is shown for a subset of rows, as once, few, many or a class of expanded clone.

d_gene	v_gene	j_gene	abundance	CDR3aa	CDR3nt
NA	TRBV9	TRBJ1-4	once	CASSPQATTNEKLFF	TGTGCCAGCAGCCCCCAAGCCACAACTAATGAAAAACTGTTTTTT
NA	TRBV6-1	TRBJ1-4	NA	CASSELNEKLFF	TGTGCCAGCAGTGAACTTAATGAAAAACTGTTTTTT
NA	TRBV29-1	TRBJ1-4	NA	CSAVATNEKLFF	TGCAGCGCAGTTGCAACTAATGAAAAACTGTTTTTT
TRBD2	TRBV7-8	TRBJ2-1	NA	CASSLSAPAAGGINEQFF	TGTGCCAGCAGCTTAAGTGCACCTGCGGCGGGAGGAATCAATGAGCAGTTCTTC
TRBD1	TRBV30	TRBJ1-1	NA	CAWSLTGTNTEAFF	TGTGCCTGGAGTTTGACAGGGACCAACACTGAAGCTTTCTTT
NA	TRBV7-8	TRBJ1-5	NA	CASSLLPGHNQPQHF	TGTGCCAGCAGCTTATTACCAGGCCACAATCAGCCCCAGCATTTT
NA	TRBV7-9	TRBJ1-2	once	CSSSSGDYGYTF	TGTTCCAGCAGCTCGGGGGACTATGGCTACACCTTC
TRBD2	TRBV11-2	TRBJ2-2	NA	CASSLGLAGEIHTGELFF	TGTGCCAGCAGCTTAGGACTAGCGGGAGAGATACACACCGGGGAGCTGTTTTTT
NA	TRBV2	TRBJ1-2	NA	CASSEARRTYGYTF	TGTGCCAGCAGTGAAGCCCGGAGGACCTATGGCTACACCTTC
NA	TRBV2	TRBJ2-5	once	CASSGAETQYF	TGTGCCAGCTCAGGGGCGGAAACCCAGTACTTC
TRBD1	TRBV29-1	TRBJ1-2	NA	CSVTGQGAYYGYTF	TGCAGCGTTACGGGACAGGGGGCTTATTATGGCTACACCTTC
NA	TRBV9	TRBJ2-2	NA	CASSVSPLAADTGELFF	TGTGCCAGCAGCGTTTCCCCATTAGCGGCCGACACCGGGGAGCTGTTTTTT
NA	TRBV5-1	TRBJ2-5	NA	CASTGQMSEAQYF	TGCGCCAGCACCGGACAGATGAGCGAGGCCCAGTACTTC
NA	TRBV5-6	TRBJ1-1	few	CASSLPGRAHTEAFF	TGTGCCAGCAGCTTGCCAGGGAGGGCTCATACTGAAGCTTTCTTT
NA	TRBV6-6	TRBJ2-2	NA	CASSLFGNTGELFF	TGTGCCAGCAGTCTCTTCGGGAATACCGGGGAGCTGTTTTTT
TRBD1	TRBV27	TRBJ1-5	NA	CASRVTGANQPQHF	TGTGCCAGCAGAGTGACAGGGGCTAATCAGCCCCAGCATTTT
TRBD1	TRBV9	TRBJ1-1	NA	CASSVSGGTEAFF	TGTGCCAGCAGCGTCTCAGGGGGCACTGAAGCTTTCTTT
NA	TRBV28	TRBJ1-1	NA	CASSGENTEAFF	TGTGCCAGCAGTGGAGAGAACACTGAAGCTTTCTTT
NA	TRBV5-4	TRBJ2-5	NA	CASSQRALKNTETQYF	TGTGCCAGCAGCCAGAGGGCCCTGAAAAACACGGAGACCCAGTACTTC
NA	TRBV7-2	TRBJ2-1	NA	CASSVQGHAYYEQFF	TGTGCCAGCAGCGTACAGGGACATGCTTATTATGAGCAGTTCTTC
NA	TRBV4-1	TRBJ1-1	NA	CASSQEGVWTEAFF	TGCGCCAGCAGCCAAGAGGGAGTATGGACTGAAGCTTTCTTT
NA	TRBV2	TRBJ2-7	NA	CASMASVYEQYF	TGTGCCAGCATGGCTAGCGTCTACGAGCAGTACTTC
TRBD1	TRBV11-2	TRBJ2-7	NA	CASTSGTGFYEQYF	TGTGCCAGTACCTCCGGGACAGGATTCTACGAGCAGTACTTC
TRBD1	TRBV5-3	TRBJ2-1	NA	CARSGGTGDGADYNEQFF	TGTGCCAGAAGCGGAGGGACAGGGGATGGGGCTGACTACAATGAGCAGTTCTTC
NA	TRBV5-1	TRBJ1-4	NA	CASSFGRDSEKLFF	TGCGCCAGCAGCTTTGGACGGGACTCTGAAAAACTGTTTTTT
NA	TRBV6-6	TRBJ2-7	NA	CASDPRGMSYEQYF	TGTGCCAGCGACCCGCGCGGGATGAGCTACGAGCAGTACTTC
TRBD1	TRBV4-1	TRBJ1-1	NA	CASSQGDRTHTEAFF	TGCGCCAGCAGCCAGGGGGACAGGACTCACACTGAAGCTTTCTTT